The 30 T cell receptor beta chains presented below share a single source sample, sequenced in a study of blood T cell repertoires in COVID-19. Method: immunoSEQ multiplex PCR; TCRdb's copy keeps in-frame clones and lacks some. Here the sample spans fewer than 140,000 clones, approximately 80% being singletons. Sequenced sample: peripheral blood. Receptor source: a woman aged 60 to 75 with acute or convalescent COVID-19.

The CDR3 coding sequence is TGTGCCAGCAGCCAAATTCTAGCGGGTTACAATGAGCAGTTCTTC. It encodes CASSQILAGYNEQFF. The rearrangement joins TRBV3-1 (or the pseudogene TRBV3-2) to TRBJ2-1; TRBD2 matches 8 bases. The CDR3 has 15 residues. The ends lost 2 bases at V and 4 bases at J; junction bases unmatched: 4. The germline CDR1 and CDR2 sequences are LGHDT and YNNKEL (reference sequence).

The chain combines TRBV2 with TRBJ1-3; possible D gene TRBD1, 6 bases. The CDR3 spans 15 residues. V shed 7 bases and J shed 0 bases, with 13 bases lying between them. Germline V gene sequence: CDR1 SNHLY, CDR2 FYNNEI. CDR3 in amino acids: CASTIDRSSGNTIYF. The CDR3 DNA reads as TGTGCCAGCACCATAGACAGGAGCTCTGGAAACACCATATATTTT.

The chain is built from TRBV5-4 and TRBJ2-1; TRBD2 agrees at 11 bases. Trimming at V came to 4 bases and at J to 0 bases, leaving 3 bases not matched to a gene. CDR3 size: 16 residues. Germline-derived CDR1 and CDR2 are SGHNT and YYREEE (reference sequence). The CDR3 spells CASSLAGGSSYNEQFF. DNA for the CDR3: TGTGCCAGCAGCCTAGCGGGGGGCTCCTCCTACAATGAGCAGTTCTTC.

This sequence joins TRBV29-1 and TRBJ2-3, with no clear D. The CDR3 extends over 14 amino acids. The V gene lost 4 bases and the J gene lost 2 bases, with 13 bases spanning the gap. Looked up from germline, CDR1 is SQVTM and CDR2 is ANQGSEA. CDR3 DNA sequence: TGCAGCGTTGGCAGGATCATGGCCACAGATACGCAGTATTTT. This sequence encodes CSVGRIMATDTQYF.

Here the CDR3 reads CASSIWDRDTQYF. As DNA, the CDR3 is TGTGCCAGTAGTATATGGGACAGAGATACGCAGTATTTT. This sequence joins TRBV19 and TRBJ2-3, with 7 nucleotides matching TRBD1. The CDR3 runs to 13 residues. From germline, CDR1 is LNHDA and CDR2 SQIVND (reference sequence). V gave up 2 bases and J gave up 5 bases; unmatched junction bases: 1.

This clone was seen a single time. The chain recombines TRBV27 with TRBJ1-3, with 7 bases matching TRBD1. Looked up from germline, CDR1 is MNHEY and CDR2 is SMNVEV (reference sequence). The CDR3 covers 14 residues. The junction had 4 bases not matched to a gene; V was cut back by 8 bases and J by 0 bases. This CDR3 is CASQGVGSGNTIYF. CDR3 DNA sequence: TGTGCCAGCCAGGGGGTTGGCTCTGGAAACACCATATATTTT.

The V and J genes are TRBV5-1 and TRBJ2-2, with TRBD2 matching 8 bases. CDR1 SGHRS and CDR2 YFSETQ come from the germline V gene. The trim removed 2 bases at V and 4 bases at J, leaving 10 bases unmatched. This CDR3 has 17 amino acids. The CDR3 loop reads CASSFRTSPASTGELFF. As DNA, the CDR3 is TGCGCCAGCAGCTTTCGGACTAGCCCAGCCTCCACCGGGGAGCTGTTTTTT.

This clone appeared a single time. The CDR3 DNA follows: TGTGCCAGCAGCTCATCCAGGGTCCCGACCGGGGAGCTGTTTTTT. Protein: CASSSSRVPTGELFF. The chain carries TRBV9 and TRBJ2-2; tentatively, D is TRBD1 (5 bases). The ends were cut back, 4 bases at V and 5 bases at J, with 15 bases in the middle. This CDR3 spans 15 amino acids. Germline V gene lookup returns CDR1 SGDLS and CDR2 YYNGEE.

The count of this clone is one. CDR3 sequence reads: CASSSVRREDSETQYF. CDR3 nucleotides: TGTGCCAGCAGTTCGGTCCGGCGGGAGGACTCCGAGACCCAGTACTTC. The chain has TRBV7-9 and TRBJ2-5; 8 bases are a match to TRBD2. After removal of 6 bases from V and 5 bases from J, the junction contained 14 bases not matched to a gene. The CDR3 runs 16 residues. Germline V CDR1 and CDR2: SEHNR, FQNEAQ (reference sequence).

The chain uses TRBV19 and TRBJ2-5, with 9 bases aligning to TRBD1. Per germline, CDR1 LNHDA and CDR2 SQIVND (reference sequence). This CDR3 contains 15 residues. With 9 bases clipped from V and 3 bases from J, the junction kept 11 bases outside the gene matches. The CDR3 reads CARVRATGGEETQYF. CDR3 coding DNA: TGTGCCAGAGTACGGGCAACAGGGGGCGAAGAGACCCAGTACTTC.

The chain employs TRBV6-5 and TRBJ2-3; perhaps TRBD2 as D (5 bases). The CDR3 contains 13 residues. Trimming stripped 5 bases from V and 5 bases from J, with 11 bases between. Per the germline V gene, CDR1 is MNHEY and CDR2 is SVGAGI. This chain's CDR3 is CASSPPGGDTQYF. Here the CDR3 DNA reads TGTGCCAGCAGTCCTCCTGGAGGAGATACGCAGTATTTT.

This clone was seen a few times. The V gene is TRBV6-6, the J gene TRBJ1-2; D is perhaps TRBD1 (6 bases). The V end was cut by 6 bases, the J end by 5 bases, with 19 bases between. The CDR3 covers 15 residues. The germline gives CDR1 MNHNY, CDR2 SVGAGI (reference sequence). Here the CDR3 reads CASSGRQDSPYGYTF. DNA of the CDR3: TGTGCCAGCAGCGGCCGACAGGATTCTCCTTATGGCTACACCTTC.

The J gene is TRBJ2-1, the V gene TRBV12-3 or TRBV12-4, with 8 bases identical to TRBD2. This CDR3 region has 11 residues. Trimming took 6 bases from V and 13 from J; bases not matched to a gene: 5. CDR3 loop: CASRGAGGQFF. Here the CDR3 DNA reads TGTGCCAGCAGAGGTGCGGGGGGACAGTTCTTC.

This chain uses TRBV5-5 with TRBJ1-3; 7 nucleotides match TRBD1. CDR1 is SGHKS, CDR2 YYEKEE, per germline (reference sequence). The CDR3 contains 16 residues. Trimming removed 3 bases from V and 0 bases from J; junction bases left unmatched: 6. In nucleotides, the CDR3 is TGTGCCAGCAGCTGGGGACAGACGAGCTCTGGAAACACCATATATTTT. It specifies CASSWGQTSSGNTIYF.

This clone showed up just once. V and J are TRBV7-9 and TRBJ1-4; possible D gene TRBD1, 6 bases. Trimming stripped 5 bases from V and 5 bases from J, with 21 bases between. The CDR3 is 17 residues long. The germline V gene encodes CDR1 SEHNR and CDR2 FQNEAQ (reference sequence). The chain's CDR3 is CASSPQYPTGGNEKLFF. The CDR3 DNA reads TGTGCCAGCAGCCCTCAATATCCGACAGGCGGAAATGAAAAACTGTTTTTT.

The CDR3 nucleotides are TGTGCCATCAGTGGAACTAGCGGGAGGCCCCCCGGGGAGCTGTTTTTT. Translation: CAISGTSGRPPGELFF. The V gene is TRBV10-3, the J gene TRBJ2-2, with TRBD2 matching over 12 bases. Germline trimming cut 4 bases from V and 6 bases from J; bases unmatched to any gene: 6. CDR3 length: 16 amino acids. Per the germline V gene, CDR1 is ENHRY and CDR2 is SYGVKD.

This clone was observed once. The CDR3 is CASSPLAGGPGVNTQYF. In nucleotides, the CDR3 is TGTGCCAGCAGCCCTTTGGCGGGAGGGCCTGGGGTGAACACGCAGTATTTT. This chain uses TRBV7-2 with TRBJ2-3; 9 nucleotides align to TRBD2. The V segment lost 5 bases and the J segment 9 bases; nucleotides outside the gene matches: 18. The CDR3 contains 17 residues. From germline, CDR1 is SGHTA and CDR2 FQGNSA.

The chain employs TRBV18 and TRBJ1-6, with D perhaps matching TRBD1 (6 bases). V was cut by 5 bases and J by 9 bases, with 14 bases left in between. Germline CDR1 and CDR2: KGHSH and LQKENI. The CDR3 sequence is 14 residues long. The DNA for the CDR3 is TGTGCCAGCTCATCCGGGGGGGGCCGTTCACCCCTCCACTTT. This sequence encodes CASSSGGGRSPLHF.

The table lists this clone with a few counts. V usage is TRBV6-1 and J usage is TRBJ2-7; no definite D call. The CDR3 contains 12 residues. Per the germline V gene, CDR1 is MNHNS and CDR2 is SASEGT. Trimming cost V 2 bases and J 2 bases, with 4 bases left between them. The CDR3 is CASSEITYEQYF. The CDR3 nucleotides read TGTGCCAGCAGTGAAATAACCTACGAGCAGTACTTC.

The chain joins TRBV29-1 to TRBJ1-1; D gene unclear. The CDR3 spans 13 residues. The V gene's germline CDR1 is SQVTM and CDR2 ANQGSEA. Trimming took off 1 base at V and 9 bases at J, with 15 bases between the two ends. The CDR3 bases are TGCAGCGTTGAAGGTATAGAGGTTGGTCAAGCTTTCTTT. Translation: CSVEGIEVGQAFF.

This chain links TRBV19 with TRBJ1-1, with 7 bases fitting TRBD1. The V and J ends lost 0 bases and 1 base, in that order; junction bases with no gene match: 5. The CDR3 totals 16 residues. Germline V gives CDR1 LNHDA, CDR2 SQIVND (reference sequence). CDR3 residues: CASSIDLTGANTEAFF. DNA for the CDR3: TGTGCCAGTAGTATAGATCTCACAGGGGCGAACACTGAAGCTTTCTTT.

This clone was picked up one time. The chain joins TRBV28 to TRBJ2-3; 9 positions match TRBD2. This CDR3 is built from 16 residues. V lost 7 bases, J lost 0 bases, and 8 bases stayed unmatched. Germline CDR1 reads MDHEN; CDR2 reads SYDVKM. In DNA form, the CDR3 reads TGTGCCAGCATAAGCGGGAGGCTACCTAGCACAGATACGCAGTATTTT. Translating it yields CASISGRLPSTDTQYF.

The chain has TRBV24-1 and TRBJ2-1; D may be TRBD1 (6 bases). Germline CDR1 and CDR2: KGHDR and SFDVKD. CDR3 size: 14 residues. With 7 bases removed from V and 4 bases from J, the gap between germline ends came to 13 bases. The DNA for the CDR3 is TGTGCCACCAGCACGGGACAAGTGTACAATGAGCAGTTCTTC. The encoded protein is CATSTGQVYNEQFF.

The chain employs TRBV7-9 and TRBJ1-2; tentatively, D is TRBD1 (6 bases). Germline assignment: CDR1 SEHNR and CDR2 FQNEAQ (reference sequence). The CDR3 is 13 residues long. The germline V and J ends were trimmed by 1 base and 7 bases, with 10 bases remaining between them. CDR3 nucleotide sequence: TGTGCCAGCAGCTTAGATACAGGGTTTGGCTACACCTTC. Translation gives CASSLDTGFGYTF.

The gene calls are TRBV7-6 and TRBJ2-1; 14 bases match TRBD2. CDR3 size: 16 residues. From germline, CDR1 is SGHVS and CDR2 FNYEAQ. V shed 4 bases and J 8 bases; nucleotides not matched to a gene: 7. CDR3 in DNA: TGTGCCAGCAGCTCAGGACTAGCGGGAGGAGTCCATGAGCAGTTCTTC. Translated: CASSSGLAGGVHEQFF.

In nucleotides, the CDR3 is TGTGCCAGCAGTGTGGAACAGACGAACACTGAAGCTTTCTTT. Translation gives CASSVEQTNTEAFF. The J gene is TRBJ1-1, the V gene TRBV2; D unclear. The CDR3 totals 14 residues. Germline CDR1 and CDR2: SNHLY and FYNNEI. The V end was cut by 4 bases, the J end by 1 base, with 10 bases between.

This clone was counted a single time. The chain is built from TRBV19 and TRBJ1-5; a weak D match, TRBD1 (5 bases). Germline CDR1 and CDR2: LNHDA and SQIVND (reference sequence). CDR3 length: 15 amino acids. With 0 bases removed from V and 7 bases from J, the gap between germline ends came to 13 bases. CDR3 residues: CASSIENRWGQPQHF. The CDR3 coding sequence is TGTGCCAGTAGTATAGAGAACCGGTGGGGCCAGCCCCAGCATTTT.

The CDR3 loop is CASSLAEDFTDTQYF. CDR3 bases: TGTGCCAGCAGCTTAGCGGAGGATTTCACAGATACGCAGTATTTT. The chain joins TRBV5-6 to TRBJ2-3; perhaps TRBD2 as D (5 bases). V dropped 2 bases and J dropped 2 bases, with 12 bases sitting between them. CDR1 is SGHDT, CDR2 YYEEEE, per germline. This CDR3 contains 15 residues.

The chain's CDR3 is CASSAGTVGEQFF. The CDR3 nucleotides are TGTGCCAGCAGCGCAGGGACAGTAGGTGAGCAGTTCTTC. This rearrangement joins TRBV9 to TRBJ2-1; 7 nucleotides align to TRBD1. The CDR3 contains 13 residues. CDR1 SGDLS and CDR2 YYNGEE come from the germline V gene. V was pared by 3 bases and J by 9 bases, with 6 bases of the junction left unmatched. The entire variable domain, with the rest obtained from reference TRBV9 and TRBJ2-1, is as follows: DSGVTQTPKHLITATGQRVTLRCSPRSGDLSVYWYQQSLDQGLQFLIQYYNGEERAKGNILERFSAQQFPDLHSELNLSSLELGDSALYFCASSAGTVGEQFFGPGTRLTVL.

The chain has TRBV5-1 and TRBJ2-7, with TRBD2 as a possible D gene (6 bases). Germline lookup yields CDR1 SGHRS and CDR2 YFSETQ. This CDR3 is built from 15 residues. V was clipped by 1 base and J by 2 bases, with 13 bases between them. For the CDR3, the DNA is TGCGCCAGCAGCTTGCTTGTGGGAGGCCCCTACGAGCAGTACTTC. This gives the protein CASSLLVGGPYEQYF.